A selection of T cell receptor beta chains follows, all from one sample in a study of T cells in Graves' hyperthyroidism and ophthalmopathy. MiXCR, applied by TCRdb to the multiplex PCR reads, yields one record per CDR3 protein. This sample has fewer than 900,000 distinct CDR3 sequences, with about 17% found just once. Specimen: blood. Receptors originate from a woman in her forties or fifties with Graves' hyperthyroidism that later progressed to Graves' ophthalmopathy. Both conserved end residues are part of each CDR3. The D gene is left open where the match is weak. Clone size is not always given. Where it is, it says once, few, many or a class for expanded clones.

abundance	d_gene	v_gene	j_gene	CDR3nt	CDR3aa
few	NA	TRBV7-3	TRBJ2-2	TGTGCCAGCAGCTTAGACCGAGCCGACACCGGGGAGCTGTTTTTT	CASSLDRADTGELFF
many	NA	TRBV20-1	TRBJ2-5	TGCAGTGCTAGCCGGGGTCTAGAGACCCAGTACTTC	CSASRGLETQYF
NA	TRBD2	TRBV27	TRBJ2-3	TGTGCCAGCAGTTTCCTCATGTGGCGGGGGGGGGCAGATACGCAGTATTTT	CASSFLMWRGGADTQYF
few	TRBD1	TRBV28	TRBJ1-6	TGTGCCAGCCCGCTTACAGGGGCCATATATAATTCACCCCTCCACTTT	CASPLTGAIYNSPLHF
many	NA	TRBV7-9	TRBJ1-6	TGTGCCAGCAGCTTACCTAGGGCGAATAATTCACCCCTCCACTTT	CASSLPRANNSPLHF
many	TRBD1	TRBV12-3/TRBV12-4	TRBJ2-5	TGTGCCAGCCAACATCGGGACAGCCAGACCCAGTACTTC	CASQHRDSQTQYF
many	NA	TRBV7-2	TRBJ2-1	TGTGCCAGCAGCCAGGGTCCTTGGGCGTACAATGAGCAGTTCTTC	CASSQGPWAYNEQFF
many	NA	TRBV6-1	TRBJ1-5	TGTGCCAGCAGTAACGCCAATCAGCCCCAGCATTTT	CASSNANQPQHF
few	NA	TRBV20-1	TRBJ2-2	TGCAGTGCTAGAGACCGGGACGGGCTAAATGGCGGGGAGCTGTTTTTT	CSARDRDGLNGGELFF
NA	NA	TRBV3-1	TRBJ1-2	TGTGCCAGCAGCCAAGATTTGCGGGTAGGCTACACCTTC	CASSQDLRVGYTF
NA	NA	TRBV7-9	TRBJ1-2	TGTGCCAGCAGCTTGGTGGGGGGGTCTAACTATGGCTACACCTTC	CASSLVGGSNYGYTF
many	NA	TRBV20-1	TRBJ2-7	TGCAGTGCTAGAACAGGGCATAACTACGAGCAGTACTTC	CSARTGHNYEQYF
many	NA	TRBV10-1	TRBJ1-1	TGCGCCAGCAGTGAGTCTTCGGGCAGAGAAGCTTTCTTT	CASSESSGREAFF
many	NA	TRBV6-1	TRBJ1-2	TGTGCCAGCAACACTGGGACACGACTTTATGGCTACACCTTC	CASNTGTRLYGYTF
many	NA	TRBV11-2	TRBJ2-3	TGTGCCAGCAGCTCCAGACGGAAGTCTAGCACAGATACGCAGTATTTT	CASSSRRKSSTDTQYF
many	NA	TRBV11-2	TRBJ2-2	TGTGCCAGCAGCTTAGATCGGGACACCGGGGAGCTGTTTTTT	CASSLDRDTGELFF
few	NA	TRBV28	TRBJ1-5	TGTGCCAGCAGTTTAAATACAGGGAGAATGGCACCCCAGCATTTT	CASSLNTGRMAPQHF